What follows is one TCR beta chain and its context. Its antigen is undetermined. The V segment lost 4 bases and the J segment 4 bases; nucleotides outside the gene matches: 12. The CDR3 is made up of 16 amino acids. The V gene's germline CDR1 is SGHNT and CDR2 YYREEE (reference sequence). The PCR made use of 60 Vbeta and 13 Jbeta primers. TCRdb's copy holds only in-frame clones and misses some; the assay was immunoSEQ multiplex PCR. There are some 170,000 clones in the sample; roughly 79% occur only once, and just under 6.5% lies in the top ten. These data come from a study of cytomegalovirus exposure and HLA in healthy donors. Study as a whole: Of several hundred genotyped donors, 80% to 85% grouped in the Caucasian-associated ancestry cluster. Study-wide findings and caveats: Most of the TCR beta V segments (in an earlier analysis) were productive either about 87% or about 30% of the time.

The TCR originated in a man in his forties in good health and CMV-seropositive. The material sequenced was PBMCs. This chain links TRBV5-4 with TRBJ1-2; TRBD1 aligns across 8 bases. CDR3 loop: CASSPGVGQVGYGYTF. CDR3 nucleotides: TGTGCCAGCAGCCCTGGCGTGGGACAGGTGGGCTATGGCTACACCTTC.